This T cell receptor beta chain was captured in a study of technical replicates of blood from a few donors. From germline, CDR1 is SGDLS and CDR2 YYNGEE. The CDR3 is made up of 14 amino acids. V was clipped by 0 bases and J by 4 bases; unmatched bases: 2. TCRdb keeps only in-frame clones here, not all; method: immunoSEQ multiplex PCR. The sample records 76,000 or so clones, about 91% being singletons. This rearrangement joins TRBV9 to TRBJ1-1; 8 bases align to TRBD1. The sequenced material came from T cells isolated from PBMCs. The TCR comes from a human donor in good health. CDR3 sequence: CASSVDTGGTEAFF. The CDR3 DNA follows: TGTGCCAGCAGCGTAGACACAGGGGGCACTGAAGCTTTCTTT. Filled out from reference TRBV9 and TRBJ1-1, the complete variable domain reads DSGVTQTPKHLITATGQRVTLRCSPRSGDLSVYWYQQSLDQGLQFLIQYYNGEERAKGNILERFSAQQFPDLHSELNLSSLELGDSALYFCASSVDTGGTEAFFGQGTRLTVV.